The 2 T cell receptor beta chains reported below all come from one sample, sequenced in a study of PD-1 blockade in classical Hodgkin lymphoma. No patient escaped relapse after autologous stem cell transplantation, and brentuximab vedotin exposure varied. Here immunoSEQ multiplex PCR was the method, and the copy in TCRdb shows in-frame clones only, minus some. The sample lists about 27,000 clones; under 85% were seen once. This specimen consisted of peripheral blood mononuclear cells (PBMCs), obtained before the second cycle of nivolumab. Receptors were obtained from a human donor with classical Hodgkin lymphoma.

The chain employs TRBV28 and TRBJ1-2, with a tentative D call TRBD1 (6 bases). The CDR3 spans 12 residues. Germline CDR1 reads MDHEN; CDR2 reads SYDVKM. Trimming left V 3 bases short and J 10 bases short, with 12 bases between. CDR3 nucleotide sequence: TGTGCCAGCAGTTTTAGTGACAGGATCTACACCTTC. Its protein is CASSFSDRIYTF.

The J gene is TRBJ1-2, the V gene TRBV2; D is perhaps TRBD1 (5 bases). Trimming took off 2 bases at V and 4 bases at J, with 8 bases between the two ends. Looked up from germline, CDR1 is SNHLY and CDR2 is FYNNEI. This CDR3 region has 13 residues. CDR3 residues: CASSEKTVYGYTF. The CDR3 DNA sequence: TGTGCCAGCAGTGAAAAGACAGTCTATGGCTACACCTTC. The full variable domain, completed using reference TRBV2 and TRBJ1-2, is EPEVTQTPSHQVTQMGQEVILRCVPISNHLYFYWYRQILGQKVEFLVSFYNNEISEKSEIFDDQFSVERPDGSNFTLKIRSTKLEDSAMYFCASSEKTVYGYTFGSGTRLTVV.